This T cell receptor beta chain was recorded in a study of T cells in localized non-small cell lung cancer. Study-level points and caveats: Exceeding tumor, uninvolved adjacent lung had the highest T cell clonality. The study detected a median approximately 50 of the top 100 tumor clones in adjacent lung. There was an association of higher blood T cell density with longer overall survival.

The CDR3 length is 16 residues. After removal of 7 bases from V and 7 bases from J, the junction contained 16 bases not matched to a gene. Germline-derived CDR1 and CDR2 are SNHLY and FYNNEI. The method was immunoSEQ multiplex PCR; TCRdb's version includes in-frame clones alone and lacks a portion of them. The repertoire holds more than 45,000 clones, approximately 90% seen once, with 15% to 20% in the top ten. As to this clone: Its target is not known.

The rearrangement links TRBV2 to TRBJ2-4; 7 nucleotides line up with TRBD1. Here the sequenced sample was peripheral blood, taken before any cancer treatment. The TCR originated in a male donor at least 60 years old with stage III squamous cell lung carcinoma. The CDR3 nucleotides are TGTGCCAGCACCCTTGAGGCAACGGGACAGTATAACATTCAGTACTTC. This codes for CASTLEATGQYNIQYF. The variable domain in full, completed from reference TRBV2 and TRBJ2-4, reads EPEVTQTPSHQVTQMGQEVILRCVPISNHLYFYWYRQILGQKVEFLVSFYNNEISEKSEIFDDQFSVERPDGSNFTLKIRSTKLEDSAMYFCASTLEATGQYNIQYFGAGTRLSVL.